A single sample gave rise to the 16 T cell receptor beta chains below, sequenced in a study of shared clonotypes between healthy human individuals. Produced via immunoSEQ multiplex PCR; TCRdb's table is partial and in-frame only. The profile covers about 480,000 clones, with 60% to 80% appearing a single time and 12% taken by the ten largest. Sequenced material: PBMCs. Receptors originate from a woman in her 40s in good health. Some clones in this sample may be carry-over from other donors' samples.

Details on this clone: At one end, the junction sequence differs from germline, possibly due to a read error. The chain couples TRBV4-2 to TRBJ1-5, with unresolved D. The CDR3 has 15 residues. Germline V lookup: CDR1 LGHNA, CDR2 YNFKEQ. CDR3 nucleotide sequence: TGTGCCAACAGCCAAAAAGAGGACGGCAATCAGCCCCAGCATTTT. It codes for CANSQKEDGNQPQHF.

The J gene is TRBJ2-3, the V gene TRBV30, with a possible D match to TRBD2 (6 bases). This CDR3 region has 11 residues. The V and J ends lost 3 bases and 9 bases respectively, with 10 bases between them. In germline, CDR1 is GTSNPN, CDR2 SVGIG (reference sequence). The CDR3 loop is CAWSGGDTQYF. The CDR3 DNA is TGTGCCTGGAGCGGGGGAGACACGCAGTATTTT.

This clone turned up a few times. The chain uses TRBV15 and TRBJ1-3; D unresolved. The CDR3 has 15 residues. The germline V gene has CDR1 LNHNV and CDR2 YYDKDF (reference sequence). V was trimmed by 0 bases and J by 3 bases, leaving 9 bases between them. DNA for the CDR3: TGTGCCACCAGCAGAGAAGCAGGTTATGGAAACACCATATATTTT. Translation: CATSREAGYGNTIYF.

The genes are TRBV5-1 and TRBJ2-7; tentatively, D is TRBD1 or TRBD2 (6 bases each). The ends were cut back, 4 bases at V and 0 bases at J, with 14 bases in the middle. The CDR3 spans 15 residues. Germline V gene sequence: CDR1 SGHRS, CDR2 YFSETQ. As DNA, the CDR3 is TGCGCCAGCAGCCCCGACGGGGGCGGCTCCTACGAGCAGTACTTC. Translation gives CASSPDGGGSYEQYF.

The chain is built from TRBV19 and TRBJ1-2; D uncertain. CDR1 and CDR2 (germline): LNHDA, SQIVND (reference sequence). This CDR3 is 10 amino acids long. Trimming removed 11 bases at V and 2 bases at J, with 6 bases between. DNA for the CDR3: TGTGCCGGAGGGAACTATGGCTACACCTTC. It encodes CAGGNYGYTF.

The V gene is TRBV2, the J gene TRBJ2-3; D is undetermined. The CDR3 is made up of 13 amino acids. Trimming took off 3 bases at V and 6 bases at J, with 10 bases between the two ends. The germline CDR1 and CDR2 sequences are SNHLY and FYNNEI. Here the CDR3 reads CASSESLVDTQYF. The CDR3 DNA reads as TGTGCCAGCAGTGAGTCGCTAGTGGATACGCAGTATTTT.

The V gene is TRBV5-5, the J gene TRBJ2-1, with D possibly TRBD2 on 7 matching bases. Germline CDR1 is SGHKS and CDR2 is YYEKEE (reference sequence). The CDR3 runs to 14 residues. V lost 4 bases and J 14 bases, leaving 22 bases between the germline ends. CDR3 nucleotides: TGTGCCAGCAGCCCCCCGTCTAGCGGAAACAGGGAGTTCTTC. It codes for CASSPPSSGNREFF. Complete variable domain (other parts from reference TRBV5-5 and TRBJ2-1): DAGVTQSPTHLIKTRGQQVTLRCSPISGHKSVSWYQQVLGQGPQFIFQYYEKEERGRGNFPDRFSARQFPNYSSELNVNALLLGDSALYLCASSPPSSGNREFFGPGTRLTVL.

This clone was seen just once. The V gene is TRBV6-5, the J gene TRBJ2-2; a possible D gene is TRBD2 (5 bases). The CDR3 spans 14 residues. The germline V gene encodes CDR1 MNHEY and CDR2 SVGAGI. The V end was cut by 6 bases, the J end by 1 base, with 9 bases between. The CDR3 region has the DNA TGTGCCAGCAGGGCTGGACTGAACACCGGGGAGCTGTTTTTT. Its protein is CASRAGLNTGELFF.

The V gene is TRBV19, the J gene TRBJ1-6; no reliable D call. Per the germline V gene, CDR1 is LNHDA and CDR2 is SQIVND (reference sequence). The CDR3 runs 16 residues. V was shortened by 0 bases and J by 7 bases, with 13 bases between the two germline ends. Here the CDR3 reads CASSIDGQDENSPLHF. The CDR3 bases are TGTGCCAGTAGTATAGACGGGCAGGACGAAAATTCACCCCTCCACTTT.

The V gene is TRBV28, the J gene TRBJ1-3; D is possibly TRBD1 (6 bases). V was shortened by 4 bases and J by 4 bases, with 17 bases between the two germline ends. This CDR3 spans 16 amino acids. Germline V gene lookup returns CDR1 MDHEN and CDR2 SYDVKM. The CDR3 DNA follows: TGTGCCAGCAGTTGGGGGCTCTCAGTACGAGGAAACACCATATATTTT. Amino acids: CASSWGLSVRGNTIYF.

The chain joins TRBV5-1 to TRBJ2-7; D call uncertain. CDR1 SGHRS and CDR2 YFSETQ come from the germline V gene. Trimming removed 3 bases from V and 0 bases from J, with 1 base in between. The CDR3 spans 11 residues. Written as DNA, the CDR3 is TGCGCCAGCAGCTACTCCTACGAGCAGTACTTC. Protein: CASSYSYEQYF.

The CDR3 loop reads CASSRRGLAGVDTQYF. The CDR3 DNA reads TGTGCCAGCAGCCGTCGTGGACTAGCGGGAGTTGATACGCAGTATTTT. The chain uses TRBV5-6 and TRBJ2-3, with 13 bases identical to TRBD2. The germline gives CDR1 SGHDT, CDR2 YYEEEE. This CDR3 contains 16 residues. Unmatched junction bases numbered 8, after V lost 4 bases and J lost 6 bases.

The rearrangement links TRBV19 to TRBJ2-7, with D perhaps given as TRBD1 or TRBD2 (5 bases each). The length of the CDR3 is 13 residues. Trimming pared 3 bases from V and 2 bases from J, leaving 8 bases between. The germline V gene encodes CDR1 LNHDA and CDR2 SQIVND (reference sequence). CDR3 in amino acids: CASSMGRTYEQYF. The CDR3 DNA follows: TGTGCCAGTAGTATGGGACGGACCTACGAGCAGTACTTC.

The V and J genes are TRBV7-2 and TRBJ2-3, with D perhaps TRBD2 (6 bases). The V gene lost 2 bases and the J gene lost 2 bases, with 14 bases spanning the gap. The germline gives CDR1 SGHTA, CDR2 FQGNSA. This CDR3 contains 16 residues. CDR3 loop: CASSLSRGINTDTQYF. The CDR3 DNA is TGTGCCAGCAGCTTATCGCGCGGGATCAACACAGATACGCAGTATTTT.

The chain joins TRBV19 to TRBJ1-1; D possibly corresponds to TRBD1 (5 bases). Trimming left V 4 bases short and J 4 bases short, with 7 bases between. Germline CDR1 and CDR2: LNHDA and SQIVND (reference sequence). This CDR3 contains 12 residues. The DNA for the CDR3 is TGTGCCAGTAGTAACAGGTTCACTGAAGCTTTCTTT. Translated: CASSNRFTEAFF.

This chain joins TRBV4-2 and TRBJ1-5; 7 bases map to TRBD1. The CDR3 has 17 amino acids. V was pared by 4 bases and J by 5 bases, with 14 bases of the junction left unmatched. Germline lookup yields CDR1 LGHNA and CDR2 YNFKEQ. CDR3 amino acids: CASSRRVLGQNDQPQHF. The CDR3 DNA reads TGTGCCAGCAGCCGAAGGGTCCTGGGACAGAACGATCAGCCCCAGCATTTT.